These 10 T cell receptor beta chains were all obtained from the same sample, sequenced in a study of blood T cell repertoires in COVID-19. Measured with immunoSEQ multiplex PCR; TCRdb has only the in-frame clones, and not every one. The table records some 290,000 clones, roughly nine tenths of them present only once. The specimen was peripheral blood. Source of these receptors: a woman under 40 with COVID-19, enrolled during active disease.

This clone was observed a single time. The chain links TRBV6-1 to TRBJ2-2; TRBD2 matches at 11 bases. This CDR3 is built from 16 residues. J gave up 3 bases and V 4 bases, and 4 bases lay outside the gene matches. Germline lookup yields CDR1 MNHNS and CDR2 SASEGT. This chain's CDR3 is CASSATSGSDTGELFF. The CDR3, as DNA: TGTGCCAGCAGTGCCACTAGCGGGAGTGACACCGGGGAGCTGTTTTTT.

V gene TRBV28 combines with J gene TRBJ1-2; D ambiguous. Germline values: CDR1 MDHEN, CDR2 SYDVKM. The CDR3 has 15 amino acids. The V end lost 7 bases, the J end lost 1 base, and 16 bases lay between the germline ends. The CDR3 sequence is CASNLQRSLNYGYTF. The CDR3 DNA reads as TGTGCCAGCAACCTGCAGAGGTCCCTTAACTATGGCTACACCTTC.

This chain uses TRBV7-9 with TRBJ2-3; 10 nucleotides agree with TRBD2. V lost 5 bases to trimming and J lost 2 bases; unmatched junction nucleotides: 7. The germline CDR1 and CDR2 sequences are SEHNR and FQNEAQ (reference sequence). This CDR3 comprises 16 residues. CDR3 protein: CASSLRSGRATDTQYF. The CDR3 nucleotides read TGTGCCAGCAGCCTAAGAAGCGGGAGGGCCACAGATACGCAGTATTTT.

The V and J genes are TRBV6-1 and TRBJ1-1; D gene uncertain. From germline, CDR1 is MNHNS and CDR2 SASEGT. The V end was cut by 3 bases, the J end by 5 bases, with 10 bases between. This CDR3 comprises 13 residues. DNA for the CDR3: TGTGCCAGCAGTGATTCAGTTATTACTGAAGCTTTCTTT. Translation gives CASSDSVITEAFF.

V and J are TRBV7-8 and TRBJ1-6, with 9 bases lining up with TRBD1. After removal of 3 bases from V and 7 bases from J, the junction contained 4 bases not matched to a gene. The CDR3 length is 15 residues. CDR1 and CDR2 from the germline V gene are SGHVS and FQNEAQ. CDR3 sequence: CASSLGDRANSPLHF. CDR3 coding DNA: TGTGCCAGCAGCTTGGGGGACAGGGCCAATTCACCCCTCCACTTT.

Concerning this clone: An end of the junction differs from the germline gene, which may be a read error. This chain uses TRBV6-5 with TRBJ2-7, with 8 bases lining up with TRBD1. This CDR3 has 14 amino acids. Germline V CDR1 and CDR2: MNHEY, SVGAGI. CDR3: CASSAKPDRGDQDF. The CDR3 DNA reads TGTGCCAGCAGCGCAAAACCCGACAGGGGCGACCAAGACTTC.

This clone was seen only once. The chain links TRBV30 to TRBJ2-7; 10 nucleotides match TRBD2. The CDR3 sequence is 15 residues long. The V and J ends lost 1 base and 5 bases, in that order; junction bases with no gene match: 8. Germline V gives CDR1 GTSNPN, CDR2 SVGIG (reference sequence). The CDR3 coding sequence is TGTGCCTGGAGTGGACGGGCTAGCGGGAGAGACGAGCAGTACTTC. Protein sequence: CAWSGRASGRDEQYF.

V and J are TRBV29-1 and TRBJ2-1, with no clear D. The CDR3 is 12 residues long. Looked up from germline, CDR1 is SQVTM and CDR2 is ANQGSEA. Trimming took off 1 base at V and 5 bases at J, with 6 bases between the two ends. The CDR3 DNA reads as TGCAGCGTTGAAGTTTTCGACAATGAGCAGTTCTTC. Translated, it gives CSVEVFDNEQFF.

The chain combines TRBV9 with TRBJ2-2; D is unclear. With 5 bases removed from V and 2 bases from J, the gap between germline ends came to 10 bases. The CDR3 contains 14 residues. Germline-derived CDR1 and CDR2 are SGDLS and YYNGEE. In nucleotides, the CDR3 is TGTGCCAGCAGATCGACTTATAACACCGGGGAGCTGTTTTTT. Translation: CASRSTYNTGELFF.

CDR3 in DNA: TGTGCCAGCTCACCATACCTAGCGGGAGGAGGAAGCACAGATACGCAGTATTTT. Translating gives CASSPYLAGGGSTDTQYF. The chain couples TRBV18 to TRBJ2-3; 11 bases agree with TRBD2. With 2 bases clipped from V and 0 bases from J, the junction kept 7 bases outside the gene matches. Germline lookup yields CDR1 KGHSH and CDR2 LQKENI. The CDR3 spans 18 residues.